These T cell receptor beta chains were read from a single sample in a study of T cell therapy after organ transplantation. The antigens for these receptors are not known. Generated by immunoSEQ multiplex PCR, the TCRdb table keeps only in-frame clones and is missing some. The data contain some 970 clones, roughly 70% of them singletons. The sample in question was CD8+ T cells from blood, obtained after autologous CMV-specific T cell therapy. The receptor set was obtained from a human patient who had received a solid organ transplant and had CMV disease. The T cells may partly be graft donor cells. Each CDR3 is given with its conserved first and last residue. The D gene is left open where the match is weak. Clone sizes are given selectively: once, few, many, or a class where the clone is expanded.

v_call: TRBV2; j_call: TRBJ1-2; d_call: NA; clone_size: few; cdr3_aa: CAGLQLANYGYTF; cdr3_nt: TGTGCCGGGTTACAGCTAGCTAACTATGGCTACACCTTC
v_call: TRBV19; j_call: TRBJ1-5; d_call: NA; clone_size: NA; cdr3_aa: CASSIPGYSNQPQHF; cdr3_nt: TGTGCCAGTAGTATCCCAGGGTATAGCAATCAGCCCCAGCATTTT
v_call: TRBV6-4; j_call: TRBJ2-1; d_call: NA; clone_size: NA; cdr3_aa: CASSVGTSPDNEQFF; cdr3_nt: TGTGCCAGCAGTGTCGGCACCTCCCCTGACAATGAGCAGTTCTTC
v_call: TRBV18; j_call: TRBJ2-7; d_call: NA; clone_size: NA; cdr3_aa: CASSASGGIYEQYF; cdr3_nt: TGTGCCAGCTCAGCCAGCGGAGGTATTTACGAGCAGTACTTC
v_call: TRBV27; j_call: TRBJ2-1; d_call: TRBD2; clone_size: large; cdr3_aa: CASSGTSGGFPNEQFF; cdr3_nt: TGTGCCAGCTCCGGGACTAGCGGAGGGTTTCCCAATGAGCAGTTCTTC
v_call: TRBV5-4; j_call: TRBJ1-2; d_call: NA; clone_size: large; cdr3_aa: CASRAGTNYGYTF; cdr3_nt: TGTGCCAGCAGGGCCGGGACCAACTATGGCTACACCTTC
v_call: TRBV10-1; j_call: TRBJ1-1; d_call: NA; clone_size: few; cdr3_aa: CASSEGRGDAEAFF; cdr3_nt: TGCGCCAGCAGTGAGGGCAGGGGTGACGCTGAAGCTTTCTTT
v_call: TRBV13; j_call: TRBJ2-5; d_call: NA; clone_size: NA; cdr3_aa: CASSFLREQETQYF; cdr3_nt: TGTGCCAGCAGCTTCTTACGGGAGCAAGAGACCCAGTACTTC
v_call: TRBV6-4; j_call: TRBJ2-7; d_call: NA; clone_size: NA; cdr3_aa: CASSSGVEKGYEQYF; cdr3_nt: TGTGCCAGCAGTTCAGGGGTAGAAAAGGGATACGAGCAGTACTTC
v_call: TRBV6-1; j_call: TRBJ2-7; d_call: NA; clone_size: NA; cdr3_aa: CASSLRGLDSYEQYF; cdr3_nt: TGTGCCAGCAGCCTCAGGGGACTCGACTCCTACGAGCAGTACTTC
v_call: TRBV6-6; j_call: TRBJ2-7; d_call: TRBD2; clone_size: NA; cdr3_aa: CASSYSGGGDEQYF; cdr3_nt: TGTGCCAGCAGTTACTCAGGCGGGGGAGACGAGCAGTACTTC
v_call: TRBV2; j_call: TRBJ2-7; d_call: NA; clone_size: few; cdr3_aa: CASSDTSWNEQYF; cdr3_nt: TGTGCCAGCAGTGACACTAGCTGGAACGAGCAGTACTTC
v_call: TRBV7-9; j_call: TRBJ2-1; d_call: TRBD1; clone_size: NA; cdr3_aa: CASSPWTGTKNVEQFF; cdr3_nt: TGTGCCAGCAGCCCCTGGACAGGGACAAAAAATGTTGAGCAGTTCTTC
v_call: TRBV5-3; j_call: TRBJ2-6; d_call: NA; clone_size: few; cdr3_aa: CATVSPVSGANVLTF; cdr3_nt: TGTGCCACCGTCTCCCCGGTTTCTGGGGCCAACGTCCTGACTTTC
v_call: TRBV6-5; j_call: TRBJ1-1; d_call: NA; clone_size: NA; cdr3_aa: CAISESGDYTEAFF; cdr3_nt: TGTGCCATCAGTGAGTCTGGGGATTACACTGAAGCTTTCTTT
v_call: TRBV6-5; j_call: TRBJ2-3; d_call: NA; clone_size: NA; cdr3_aa: CASSYSPRGGTDTQYF; cdr3_nt: TGTGCCAGCAGTTACTCCCCCAGGGGAGGCACAGATACGCAGTATTTT
v_call: TRBV4-3; j_call: TRBJ1-2; d_call: NA; clone_size: NA; cdr3_aa: CASSHAMNAGSYGYTF; cdr3_nt: TGCGCCAGCAGCCACGCCATGAATGCGGGTTCCTATGGCTACACCTTC
v_call: TRBV9; j_call: TRBJ1-5; d_call: TRBD1; clone_size: NA; cdr3_aa: CASSVGTGSQPQHF; cdr3_nt: TGTGCCAGCAGCGTTGGGACAGGGAGTCAGCCCCAGCATTTT
v_call: TRBV5-1; j_call: TRBJ2-7; d_call: TRBD2; clone_size: NA; cdr3_aa: CASSSGTSDYEQYF; cdr3_nt: TGCGCCAGCAGCTCCGGGACTAGCGACTACGAGCAGTACTTC
v_call: TRBV5-4; j_call: TRBJ1-1; d_call: NA; clone_size: NA; cdr3_aa: CASSSTWANTEAFF; cdr3_nt: TGTGCCAGCAGCTCCACCTGGGCCAACACTGAAGCTTTCTTT
v_call: TRBV4-1; j_call: TRBJ2-1; d_call: TRBD1; clone_size: large; cdr3_aa: CASSGGAGNVDEQFF; cdr3_nt: TGCGCCAGTTCAGGGGGCGCGGGGAACGTGGATGAGCAGTTCTTC
v_call: TRBV7-6; j_call: TRBJ1-5; d_call: NA; clone_size: few; cdr3_aa: CASSLSDLGPQHF; cdr3_nt: TGTGCCAGCAGCTTATCAGACCTGGGGCCCCAGCATTTT
v_call: TRBV7-8; j_call: TRBJ2-7; d_call: TRBD2; clone_size: NA; cdr3_aa: CASVAGAYEQYF; cdr3_nt: TGTGCCAGTGTAGCGGGAGCCTACGAGCAGTACTTC
v_call: TRBV27; j_call: TRBJ2-1; d_call: TRBD2; clone_size: NA; cdr3_aa: CASSFGVSGRYNEQFF; cdr3_nt: TGTGCCAGCAGTTTTGGGGTAAGCGGGAGGTACAATGAGCAGTTCTTC